This T cell receptor (beta chain) was identified in a study of OX40 agonist ivuxolimab in advanced cancers. As for the study in general: In this cohort, patients received ivuxolimab, an agonistic anti-OX40 (CD134) antibody. The study's findings and limits: Mean expanded clone counts were higher in CD8+ than CD4+ T cells. Undetermined was the antigen specificity of the expanded peripheral T cells.

Germline values: CDR1 LNHDA, CDR2 SQIVND (reference sequence). This CDR3 comprises 13 residues. V lost 9 bases to trimming and J lost 4 bases, with 10 bases between them. Generated by immunoSEQ multiplex PCR, the TCRdb table keeps only in-frame clones and is missing some. The sample consists of 74,000 or so clones, around nine tenths of them appearing once. Of note for this clone: Its target is not known.

The TCR comes from an adult with an advanced solid tumor such as melanoma, head and neck, liver or kidney cancer. The sequences come from CD4+ or CD8+ T cells sorted from blood, collected in a trial of the OX40 agonist ivuxolimab. The gene calls are TRBV19 and TRBJ1-6, with D hard to call. The CDR3 is CASGQEYNSPLHF. CDR3 DNA: TGTGCCAGCGGGCAGGAATATAATTCACCCCTCCACTTT. Filled out from reference TRBV19 and TRBJ1-6, the complete variable domain reads DGGITQSPKYLFRKEGQNVTLSCEQNLNHDAMYWYRQDPGQGLRLIYYSQIVNDFQKGDIAEGYSVSREKKESFPLTVTSAQKNPTAFYLCASGQEYNSPLHFGNGTRLTVT.